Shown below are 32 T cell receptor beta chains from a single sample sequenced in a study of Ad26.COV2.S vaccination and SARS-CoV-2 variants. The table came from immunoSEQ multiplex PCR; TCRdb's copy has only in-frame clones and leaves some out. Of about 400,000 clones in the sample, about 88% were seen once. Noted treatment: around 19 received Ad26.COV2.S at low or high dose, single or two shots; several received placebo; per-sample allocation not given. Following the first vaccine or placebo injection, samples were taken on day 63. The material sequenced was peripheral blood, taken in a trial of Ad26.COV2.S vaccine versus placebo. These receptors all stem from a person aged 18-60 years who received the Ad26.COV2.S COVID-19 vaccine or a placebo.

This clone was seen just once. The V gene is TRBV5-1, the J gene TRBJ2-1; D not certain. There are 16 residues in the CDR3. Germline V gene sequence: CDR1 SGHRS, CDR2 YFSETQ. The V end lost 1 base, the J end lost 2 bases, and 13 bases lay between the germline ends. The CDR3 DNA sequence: TGCGCCAGCAGCTTGAGACCCGACGGAGCCTACAATGAGCAGTTCTTC. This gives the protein CASSLRPDGAYNEQFF.

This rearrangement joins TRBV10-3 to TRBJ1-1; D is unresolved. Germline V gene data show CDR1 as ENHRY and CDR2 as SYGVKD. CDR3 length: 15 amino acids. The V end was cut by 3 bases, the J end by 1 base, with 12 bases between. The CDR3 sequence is CAISDPGRQNTEAFF. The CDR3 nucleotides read TGTGCCATCAGTGATCCAGGACGGCAGAACACTGAAGCTTTCTTT.

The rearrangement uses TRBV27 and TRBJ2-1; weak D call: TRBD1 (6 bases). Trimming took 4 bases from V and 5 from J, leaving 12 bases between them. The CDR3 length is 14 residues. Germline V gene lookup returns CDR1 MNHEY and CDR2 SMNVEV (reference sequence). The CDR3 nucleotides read TGTGCCAGCAGTTCTCAGGGGAGAAACAATGAGCAGTTCTTC. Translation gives CASSSQGRNNEQFF.

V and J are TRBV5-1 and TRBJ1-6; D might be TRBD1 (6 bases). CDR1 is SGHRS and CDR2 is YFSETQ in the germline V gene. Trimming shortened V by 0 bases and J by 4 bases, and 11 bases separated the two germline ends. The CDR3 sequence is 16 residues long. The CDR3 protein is CASSLVGGDYNSPLHF. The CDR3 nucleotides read TGCGCCAGCAGCTTGGTTGGGGGCGATTATAATTCACCCCTCCACTTT. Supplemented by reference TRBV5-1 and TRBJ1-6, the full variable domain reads KAGVTQTPRYLIKTRGQQVTLSCSPISGHRSVSWYQQTPGQGLQFLFEYFSETQRNKGNFPGRFSGRQFSNSRSEMNVSTLELGDSALYLCASSLVGGDYNSPLHFGNGTRLTVT.

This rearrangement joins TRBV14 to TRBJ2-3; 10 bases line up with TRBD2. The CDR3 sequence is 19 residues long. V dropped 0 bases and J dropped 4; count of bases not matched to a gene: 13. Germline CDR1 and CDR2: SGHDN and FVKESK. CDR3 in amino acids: CASSQDPTSGMTAPDTQYF. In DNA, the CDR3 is TGTGCCAGCAGCCAAGACCCAACTAGCGGGATGACTGCACCAGATACGCAGTATTTT.

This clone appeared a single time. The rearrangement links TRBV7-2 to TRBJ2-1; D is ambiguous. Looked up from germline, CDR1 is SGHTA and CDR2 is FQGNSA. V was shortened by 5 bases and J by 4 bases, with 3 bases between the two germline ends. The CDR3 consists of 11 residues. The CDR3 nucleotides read TGTGCCAGCAGCACATACAATGAGCAGTTCTTC. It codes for CASSTYNEQFF.

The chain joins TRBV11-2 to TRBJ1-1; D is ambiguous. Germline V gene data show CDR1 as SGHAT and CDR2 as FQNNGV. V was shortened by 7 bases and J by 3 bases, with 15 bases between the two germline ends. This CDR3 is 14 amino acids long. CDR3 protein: CASTGLAGYTEAFF. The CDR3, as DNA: TGTGCCAGCACCGGCCTGGCGGGCTACACTGAAGCTTTCTTT.

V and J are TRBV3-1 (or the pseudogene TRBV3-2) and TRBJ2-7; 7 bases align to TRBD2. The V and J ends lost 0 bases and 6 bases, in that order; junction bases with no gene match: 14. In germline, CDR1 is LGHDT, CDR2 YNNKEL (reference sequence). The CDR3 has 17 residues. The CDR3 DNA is TGTGCCAGCAGCCAAGAGCCGCCCCGGGACTATCTCCCCGAGCAGTACTTC. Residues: CASSQEPPRDYLPEQYF.

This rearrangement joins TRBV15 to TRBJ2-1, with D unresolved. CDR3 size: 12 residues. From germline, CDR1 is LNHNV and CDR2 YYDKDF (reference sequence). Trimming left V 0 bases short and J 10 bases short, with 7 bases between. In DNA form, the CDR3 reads TGTGCCACCAGCAGAGATCAGTCGGAGCAGTTCTTC. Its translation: CATSRDQSEQFF.

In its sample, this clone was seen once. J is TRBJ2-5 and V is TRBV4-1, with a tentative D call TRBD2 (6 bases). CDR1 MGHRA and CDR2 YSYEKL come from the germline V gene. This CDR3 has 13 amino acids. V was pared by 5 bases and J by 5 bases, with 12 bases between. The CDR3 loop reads CASSKGRGETQYF. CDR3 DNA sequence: TGCGCCAGCAGCAAAGGTCGGGGGGAGACCCAGTACTTC.

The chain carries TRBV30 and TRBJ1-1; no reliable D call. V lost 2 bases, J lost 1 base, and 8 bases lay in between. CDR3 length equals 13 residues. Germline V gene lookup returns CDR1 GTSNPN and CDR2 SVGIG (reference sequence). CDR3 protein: CAWSREENTEAFF. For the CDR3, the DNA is TGTGCCTGGAGTAGGGAAGAGAACACTGAAGCTTTCTTT.

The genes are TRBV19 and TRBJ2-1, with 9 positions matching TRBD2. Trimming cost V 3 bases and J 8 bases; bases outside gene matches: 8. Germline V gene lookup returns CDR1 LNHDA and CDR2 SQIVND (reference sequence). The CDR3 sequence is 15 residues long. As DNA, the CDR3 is TGTGCCAGTAGTATGGCCAGCGGGAGGTTCGATGAGCAGTTCTTC. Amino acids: CASSMASGRFDEQFF. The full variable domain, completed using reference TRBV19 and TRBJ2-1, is DGGITQSPKYLFRKEGQNVTLSCEQNLNHDAMYWYRQDPGQGLRLIYYSQIVNDFQKGDIAEGYSVSREKKESFPLTVTSAQKNPTAFYLCASSMASGRFDEQFFGPGTRLTVL.

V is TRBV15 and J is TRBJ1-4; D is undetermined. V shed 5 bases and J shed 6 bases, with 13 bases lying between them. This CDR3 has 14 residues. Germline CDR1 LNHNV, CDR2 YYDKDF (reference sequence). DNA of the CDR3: TGTGCCACCAGCCGACGGGCGGGAGATGAAAAACTGTTTTTT. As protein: CATSRRAGDEKLFF.

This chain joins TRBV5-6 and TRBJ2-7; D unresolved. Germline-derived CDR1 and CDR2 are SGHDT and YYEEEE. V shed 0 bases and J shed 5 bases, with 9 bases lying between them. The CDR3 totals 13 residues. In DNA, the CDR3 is TGTGCCAGCAGCTTGGGCAGAAAGGACGAGCAGTACTTC. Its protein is CASSLGRKDEQYF. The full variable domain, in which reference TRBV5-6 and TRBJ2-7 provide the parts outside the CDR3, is DAGVTQSPTHLIKTRGQQVTLRCSPKSGHDTVSWYQQALGQGPQFIFQYYEEEERQRGNFPDRFSGHQFPNYSSELNVNALLLGDSALYLCASSLGRKDEQYFGPGTRLTVT.

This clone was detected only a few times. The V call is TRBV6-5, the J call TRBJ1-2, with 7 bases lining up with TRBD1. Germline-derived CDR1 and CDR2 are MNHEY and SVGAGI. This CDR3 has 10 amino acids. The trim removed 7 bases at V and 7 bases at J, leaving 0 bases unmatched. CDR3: CASNRGGYTF. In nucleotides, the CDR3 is TGTGCCAGCAACAGGGGTGGCTACACCTTC.

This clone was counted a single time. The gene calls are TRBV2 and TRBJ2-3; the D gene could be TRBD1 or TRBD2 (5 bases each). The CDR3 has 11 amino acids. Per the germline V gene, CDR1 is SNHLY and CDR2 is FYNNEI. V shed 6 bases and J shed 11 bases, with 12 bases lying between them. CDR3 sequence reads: CASRRDRRQYF. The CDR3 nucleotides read TGTGCCAGCAGAAGGGACCGTAGGCAGTATTTT.

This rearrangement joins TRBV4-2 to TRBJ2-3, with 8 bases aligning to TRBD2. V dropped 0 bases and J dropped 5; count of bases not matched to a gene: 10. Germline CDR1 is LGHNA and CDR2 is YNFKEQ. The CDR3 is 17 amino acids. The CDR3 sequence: CASSQDPPAGVGDTQYF. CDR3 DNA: TGTGCCAGCAGCCAAGATCCCCCAGCGGGAGTAGGAGATACGCAGTATTTT.

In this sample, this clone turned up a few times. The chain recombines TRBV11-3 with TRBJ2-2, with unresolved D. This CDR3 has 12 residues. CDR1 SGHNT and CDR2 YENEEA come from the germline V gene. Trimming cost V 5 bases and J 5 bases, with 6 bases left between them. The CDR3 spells CASSQSTGELFF. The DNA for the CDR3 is TGTGCCAGCAGCCAGTCTACCGGGGAGCTGTTTTTT. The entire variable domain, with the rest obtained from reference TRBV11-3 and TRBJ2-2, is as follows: EAGVVQSPRYKIIEKKQPVAFWCNPISGHNTLYWYLQNLGQGPELLIRYENEEAVDDSQLPKDRFSAERLKGVDSTLKIQPAELGDSAVYLCASSQSTGELFFGEGSRLTVL.

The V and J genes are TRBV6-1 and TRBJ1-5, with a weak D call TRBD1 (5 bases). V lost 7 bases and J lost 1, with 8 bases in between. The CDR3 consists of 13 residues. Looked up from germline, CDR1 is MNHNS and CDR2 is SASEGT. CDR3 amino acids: CASKGQSNQPQHF. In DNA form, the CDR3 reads TGTGCCAGCAAGGGGCAGAGCAATCAGCCCCAGCATTTT.

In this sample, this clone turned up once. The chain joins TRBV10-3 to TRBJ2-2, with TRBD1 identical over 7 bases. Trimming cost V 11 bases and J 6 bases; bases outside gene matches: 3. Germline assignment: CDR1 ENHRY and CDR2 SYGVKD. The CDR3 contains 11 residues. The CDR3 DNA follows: TGTGCCGGCGGACAGGCCGGGGAGCTGTTTTTT. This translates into CAGGQAGELFF.

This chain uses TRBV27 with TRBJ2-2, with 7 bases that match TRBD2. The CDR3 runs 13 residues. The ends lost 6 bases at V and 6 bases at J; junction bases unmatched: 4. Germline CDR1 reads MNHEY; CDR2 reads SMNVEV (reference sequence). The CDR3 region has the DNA TGTGCCAGCAGACTAGCGTACGCCGGGGAGCTGTTTTTT. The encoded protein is CASRLAYAGELFF.

CDR3 residues: CASSNSGTGFRQPQHF. DNA for the CDR3: TGTGCCAGCAGTAATTCCGGGACAGGGTTCCGTCAGCCCCAGCATTTT. J is TRBJ1-5 and V is TRBV6-2 or TRBV6-3; TRBD1 matches at 9 bases. CDR1 is MNHEY and CDR2 is SVGEGT in the germline V gene. This CDR3 contains 16 residues. Losses at the gene ends were 5 bases for V and 6 bases for J; bases not matched to a gene: 11.

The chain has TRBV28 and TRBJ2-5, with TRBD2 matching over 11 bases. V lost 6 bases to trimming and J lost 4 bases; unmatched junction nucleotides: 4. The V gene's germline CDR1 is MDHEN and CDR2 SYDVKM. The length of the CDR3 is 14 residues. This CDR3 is CASRLAGEAETQYF. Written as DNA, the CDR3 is TGTGCCAGCAGACTAGCGGGAGAGGCAGAGACCCAGTACTTC.

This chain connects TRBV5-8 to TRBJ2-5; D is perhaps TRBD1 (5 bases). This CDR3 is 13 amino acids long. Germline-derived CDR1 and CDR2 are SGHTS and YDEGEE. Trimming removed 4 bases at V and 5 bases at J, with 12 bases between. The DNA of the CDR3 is TGTGCCAGCAGCCCCACAGGTTGGGAGACCCAGTACTTC. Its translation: CASSPTGWETQYF.

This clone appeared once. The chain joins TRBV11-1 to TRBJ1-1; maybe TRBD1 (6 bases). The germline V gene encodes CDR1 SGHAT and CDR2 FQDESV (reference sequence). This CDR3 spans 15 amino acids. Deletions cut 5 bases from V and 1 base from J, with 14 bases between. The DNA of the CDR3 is TGTGCCAGCAGCCGAGGTACAGGGCAGAACACTGAAGCTTTCTTT. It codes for CASSRGTGQNTEAFF.

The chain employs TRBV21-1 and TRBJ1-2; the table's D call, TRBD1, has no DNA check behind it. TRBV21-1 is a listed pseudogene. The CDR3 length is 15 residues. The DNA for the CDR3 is TGTGCCAGCAGCAAAGGGCAGGGAATATCATATGGCTACACCTTC. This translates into CASSKGQGISYGYTF.

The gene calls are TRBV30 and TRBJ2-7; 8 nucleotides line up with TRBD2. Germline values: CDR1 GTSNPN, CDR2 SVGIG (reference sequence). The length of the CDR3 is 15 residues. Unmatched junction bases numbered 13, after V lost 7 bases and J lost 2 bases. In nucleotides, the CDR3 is TGTGCCTTTACCAGACTAGCGTCGAACCCCTACGAGCAGTACTTC. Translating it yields CAFTRLASNPYEQYF.

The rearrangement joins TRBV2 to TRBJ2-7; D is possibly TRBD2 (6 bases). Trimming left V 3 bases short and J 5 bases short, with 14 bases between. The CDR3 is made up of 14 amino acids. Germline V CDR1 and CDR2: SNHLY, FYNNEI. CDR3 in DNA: TGTGCCAGCAGTGACGGACTACTGAGGAACGAGCAGTACTTC. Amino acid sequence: CASSDGLLRNEQYF.

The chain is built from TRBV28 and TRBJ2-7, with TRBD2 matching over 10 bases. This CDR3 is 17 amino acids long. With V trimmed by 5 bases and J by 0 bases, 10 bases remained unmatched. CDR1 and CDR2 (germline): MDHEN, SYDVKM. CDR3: CASSTYLLAGLSYEQYF. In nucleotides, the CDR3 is TGTGCCAGCAGTACCTACCTACTAGCGGGGCTCTCCTACGAGCAGTACTTC. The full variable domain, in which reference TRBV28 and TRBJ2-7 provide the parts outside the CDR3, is DVKVTQSSRYLVKRTGEKVFLECVQDMDHENMFWYRQDPGLGLRLIYFSYDVKMKEKGDIPEGYSVSREKKERFSLILESASTNQTSMYLCASSTYLLAGLSYEQYFGPGTRLTVT.

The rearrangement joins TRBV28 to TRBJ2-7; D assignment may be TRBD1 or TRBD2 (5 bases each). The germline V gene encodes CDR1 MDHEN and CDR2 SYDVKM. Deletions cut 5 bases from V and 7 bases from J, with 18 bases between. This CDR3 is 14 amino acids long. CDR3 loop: CASSPTTAGKEQYF. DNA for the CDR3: TGTGCCAGCAGTCCGACGACAGCCGGGAAGGAGCAGTACTTC.

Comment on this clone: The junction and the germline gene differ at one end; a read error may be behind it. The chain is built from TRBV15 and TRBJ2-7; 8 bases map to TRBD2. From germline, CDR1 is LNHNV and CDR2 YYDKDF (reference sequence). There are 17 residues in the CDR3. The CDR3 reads CATSRDTSAGVSSEQYF. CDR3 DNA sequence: TGTGCCACCAGCAGAGATACTTCAGCGGGAGTTTCCTCCGAGCAGTACTTC. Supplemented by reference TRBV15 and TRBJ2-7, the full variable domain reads DAMVIQNPRYQVTQFGKPVTLSCSQTLNHNVMYWYQQKSSQAPKLLFHYYDKDFNNEADTPDNFQSRRPNTSFCFLDIRSPGLGDTAMYLCATSRDTSAGVSSEQYFGPGTRLTVT.

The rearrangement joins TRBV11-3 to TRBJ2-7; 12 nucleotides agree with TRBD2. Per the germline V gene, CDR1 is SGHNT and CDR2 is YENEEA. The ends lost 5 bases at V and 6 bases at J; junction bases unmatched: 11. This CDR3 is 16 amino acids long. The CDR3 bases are TGTGCCAGCAGCCCGGGACTAGCGGGCCCGCCGCGCGAGCAGTACTTC. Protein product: CASSPGLAGPPREQYF.